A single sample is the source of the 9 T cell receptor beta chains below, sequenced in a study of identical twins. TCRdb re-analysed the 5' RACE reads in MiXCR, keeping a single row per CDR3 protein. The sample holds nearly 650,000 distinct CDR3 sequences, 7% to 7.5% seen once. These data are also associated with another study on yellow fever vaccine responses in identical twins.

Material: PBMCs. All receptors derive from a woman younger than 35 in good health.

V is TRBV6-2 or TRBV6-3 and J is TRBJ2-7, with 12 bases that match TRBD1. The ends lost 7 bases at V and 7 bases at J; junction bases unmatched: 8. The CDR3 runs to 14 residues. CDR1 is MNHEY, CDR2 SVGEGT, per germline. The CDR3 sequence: CASKFGTGGGEQYF. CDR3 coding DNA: TGTGCCAGCAAGTTCGGGACAGGGGGCGGGGAGCAGTACTTC.

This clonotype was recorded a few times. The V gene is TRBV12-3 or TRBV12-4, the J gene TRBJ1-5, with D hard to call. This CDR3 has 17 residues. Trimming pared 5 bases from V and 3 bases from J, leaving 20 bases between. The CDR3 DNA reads TGTGCCAGCAGTGATATCGTAGACGCGGGTCACAATCAGCCCCAGCATTTT. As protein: CASSDIVDAGHNQPQHF.

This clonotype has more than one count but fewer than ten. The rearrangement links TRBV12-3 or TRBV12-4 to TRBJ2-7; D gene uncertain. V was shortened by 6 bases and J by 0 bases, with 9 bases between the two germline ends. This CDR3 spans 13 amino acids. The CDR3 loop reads CASRDGYSYEQYF. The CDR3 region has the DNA TGTGCCAGCAGGGACGGTTACTCCTACGAGCAGTACTTC.

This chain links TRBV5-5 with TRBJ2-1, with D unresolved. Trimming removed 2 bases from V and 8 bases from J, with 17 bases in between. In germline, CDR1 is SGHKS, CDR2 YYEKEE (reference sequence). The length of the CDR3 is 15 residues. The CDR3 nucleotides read TGTGCCAGCAGCTTCCAAGGGATTCTTTTGGATGAGCAGTTCTTC. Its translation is CASSFQGILLDEQFF.

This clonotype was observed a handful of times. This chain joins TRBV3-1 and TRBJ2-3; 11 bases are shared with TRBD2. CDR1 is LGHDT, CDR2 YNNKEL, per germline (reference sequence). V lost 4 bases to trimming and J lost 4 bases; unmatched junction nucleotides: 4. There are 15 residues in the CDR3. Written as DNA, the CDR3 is TGTGCCAGCAGCCCGGGGACTAGCGGATCAGATACGCAGTATTTT. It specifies CASSPGTSGSDTQYF.

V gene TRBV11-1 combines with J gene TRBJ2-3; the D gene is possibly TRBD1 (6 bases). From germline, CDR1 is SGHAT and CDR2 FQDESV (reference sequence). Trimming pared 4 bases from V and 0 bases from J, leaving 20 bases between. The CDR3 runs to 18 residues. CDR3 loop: CASSYATLDRISTDTQYF. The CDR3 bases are TGTGCCAGCAGCTACGCCACCCTGGACAGAATTAGCACAGATACGCAGTATTTT.

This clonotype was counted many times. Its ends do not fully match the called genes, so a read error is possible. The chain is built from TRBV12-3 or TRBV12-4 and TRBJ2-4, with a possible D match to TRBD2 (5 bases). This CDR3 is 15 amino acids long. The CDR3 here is CASSPGDWTENIQYF. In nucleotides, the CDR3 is TGTGCCAGCAGCCCCGGGGATTGGACCGAAAACATTCAGTATTTC.

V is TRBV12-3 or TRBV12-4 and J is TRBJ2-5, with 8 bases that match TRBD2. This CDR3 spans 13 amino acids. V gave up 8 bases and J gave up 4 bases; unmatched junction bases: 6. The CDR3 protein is CASRAGVAETQYF. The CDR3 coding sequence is TGTGCCAGCCGAGCGGGAGTGGCAGAGACCCAGTACTTC.

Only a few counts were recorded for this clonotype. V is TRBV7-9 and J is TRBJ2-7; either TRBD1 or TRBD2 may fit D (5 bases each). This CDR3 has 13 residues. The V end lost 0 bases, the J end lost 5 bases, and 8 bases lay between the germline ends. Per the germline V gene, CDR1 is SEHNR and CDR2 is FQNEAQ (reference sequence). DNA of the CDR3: TGTGCCAGCAGCTTAGCAGGGGAGCACGAGCAGTACTTC. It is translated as CASSLAGEHEQYF.